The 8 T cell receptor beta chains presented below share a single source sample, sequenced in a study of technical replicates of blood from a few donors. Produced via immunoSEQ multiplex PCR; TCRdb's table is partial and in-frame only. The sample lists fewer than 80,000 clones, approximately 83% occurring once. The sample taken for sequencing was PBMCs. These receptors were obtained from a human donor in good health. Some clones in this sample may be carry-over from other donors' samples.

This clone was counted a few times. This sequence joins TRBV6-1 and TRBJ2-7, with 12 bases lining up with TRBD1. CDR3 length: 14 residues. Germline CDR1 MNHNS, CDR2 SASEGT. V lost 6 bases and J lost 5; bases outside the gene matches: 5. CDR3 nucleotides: TGTGCCAGCAGCCGGGACAGGGGGCGCGACGAGCAGTACTTC. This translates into CASSRDRGRDEQYF.

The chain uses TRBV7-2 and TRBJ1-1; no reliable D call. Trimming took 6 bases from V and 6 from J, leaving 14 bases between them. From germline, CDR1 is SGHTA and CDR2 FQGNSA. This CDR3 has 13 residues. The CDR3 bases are TGTGCCAGCAGTGTCAGGAGGACCCCTGAAGCTTTCTTT. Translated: CASSVRRTPEAFF.

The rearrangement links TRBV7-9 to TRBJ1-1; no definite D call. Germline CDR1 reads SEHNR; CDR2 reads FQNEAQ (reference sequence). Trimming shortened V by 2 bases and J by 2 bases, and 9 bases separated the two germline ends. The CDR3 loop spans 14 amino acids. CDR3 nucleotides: TGTGCCAGCAGCTTATCCTCGGTTAACACTGAAGCTTTCTTT. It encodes CASSLSSVNTEAFF. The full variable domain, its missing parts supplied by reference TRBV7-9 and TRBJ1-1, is DTGVSQNPRHKITKRGQNVTFRCDPISEHNRLYWYRQTLGQGPEFLTYFQNEAQLEKSRLLSDRFSAERPKGSFSTLEIQRTEQGDSAMYLCASSLSSVNTEAFFGQGTRLTVV.

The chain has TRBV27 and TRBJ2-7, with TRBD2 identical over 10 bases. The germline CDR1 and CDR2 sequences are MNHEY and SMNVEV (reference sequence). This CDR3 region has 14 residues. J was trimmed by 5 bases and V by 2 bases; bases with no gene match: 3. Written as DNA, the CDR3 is TGTGCCAGCAGTTTAAGGCTAGCGGGAGACGAGCAGTACTTC. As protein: CASSLRLAGDEQYF.

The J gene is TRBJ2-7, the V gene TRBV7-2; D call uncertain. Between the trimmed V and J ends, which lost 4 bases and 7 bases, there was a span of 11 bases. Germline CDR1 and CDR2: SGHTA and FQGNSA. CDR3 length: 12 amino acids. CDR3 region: CASSSTRLEQYF. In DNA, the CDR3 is TGTGCCAGCAGCTCGACTCGGCTTGAGCAGTACTTC.

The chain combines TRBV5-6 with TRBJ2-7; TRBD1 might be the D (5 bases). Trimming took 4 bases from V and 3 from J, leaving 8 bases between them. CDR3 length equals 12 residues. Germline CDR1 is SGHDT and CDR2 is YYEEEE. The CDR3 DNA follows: TGTGCCAGCAGCCTCAGGGACTACGAGCAGTACTTC. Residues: CASSLRDYEQYF.

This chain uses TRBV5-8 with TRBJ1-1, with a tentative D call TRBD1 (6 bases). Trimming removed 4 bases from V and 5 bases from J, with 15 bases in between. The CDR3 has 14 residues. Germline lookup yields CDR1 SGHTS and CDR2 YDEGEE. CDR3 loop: CASSPRQDVTEAFF. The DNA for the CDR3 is TGTGCCAGCAGCCCGCGACAGGATGTGACTGAAGCTTTCTTT.

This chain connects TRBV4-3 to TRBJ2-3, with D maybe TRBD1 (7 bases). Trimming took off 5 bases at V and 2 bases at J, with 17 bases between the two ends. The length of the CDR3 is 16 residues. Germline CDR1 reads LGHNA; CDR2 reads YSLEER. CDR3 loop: CASSRTPGGITDTQYF. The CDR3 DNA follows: TGCGCCAGCAGCAGAACCCCAGGGGGGATCACAGATACGCAGTATTTT.